This T cell receptor beta chain was observed in a study of early T cells in non-severe SARS-CoV-2 infection. Whole-study context: Sequencing of unsorted whole blood was done on bulk RNA, leaving chains unpaired.

Study findings and constraints: A preference for anti-spike CD8 responses marked VDJdb matching, which missed private and CD4 specificities.

Remarks on this clonotype: What it recognizes is unknown.

TCRdb passed the 5' RACE reads through MiXCR, listing each CDR3 protein once. The data contain 60,000 to 90,000 distinct CDR3 sequences, over 9% of them singletons. The clonotype originates from an adult who was a healthcare worker with PCR-confirmed SARS-CoV-2 infection or an uninfected control (not recorded which). The sequenced sample consisted of whole blood.

CDR3 sequence: CSARRQGHPEQFF. The CDR3 region has the DNA TGCAGTGCTAGACGCCAGGGCCACCCAGAGCAGTTCTTC. This rearrangement joins TRBV20-1 to TRBJ2-1; possible D gene TRBD1, 5 bases. Germline CDR1 DFQATT, CDR2 SNEGSKA (reference sequence). The CDR3 is made up of 13 amino acids. The V end lost 2 bases, the J end lost 10 bases, and 15 bases lay between the germline ends.